A single sample is the source of the 6 T cell receptor beta chains below, sequenced in a study of cytomegalovirus exposure and HLA in healthy donors. Use of 60 Vbeta and 13 Jbeta primers characterized the PCR. Here immunoSEQ multiplex PCR was the method, and the copy in TCRdb shows in-frame clones only, minus some. This sample has roughly 110,000 clones; roughly 70% occur once, and the top ten carry about 8%. Sequenced sample: PBMCs. The receptor set was obtained from a man younger than 35 in good health and CMV-seropositive.

The chain carries TRBV5-4 and TRBJ1-2, with D possibly matching TRBD1 (6 bases). Germline CDR1 and CDR2: SGHNT and YYREEE (reference sequence). V lost 0 bases to trimming and J lost 4 bases, with 10 bases between them. There are 14 residues in the CDR3. For the CDR3, the DNA is TGTGCCAGCAGCTTGGGACAGGACTTCTATGGCTACACCTTC. It translates to CASSLGQDFYGYTF.

The chain uses TRBV7-2 and TRBJ2-5; a possible D gene is TRBD1 (5 bases). This CDR3 is 14 amino acids long. The ends were cut back, 5 bases at V and 0 bases at J, with 10 bases in the middle. The V gene's germline CDR1 is SGHTA and CDR2 FQGNSA. The CDR3 region is CASSQTVYQETQYF. CDR3 coding DNA: TGTGCCAGCAGCCAGACAGTGTACCAAGAGACCCAGTACTTC. The full variable domain, in which reference TRBV7-2 and TRBJ2-5 provide the parts outside the CDR3, is GAGVSQSPSNKVTEKGKDVELRCDPISGHTALYWYRQSLGQGLEFLIYFQGNSAPDKSGLPSDRFSAERTGGSVSTLTIQRTQQEDSAVYLCASSQTVYQETQYFGPGTRLLVL.

The V call is TRBV25-1, the J call TRBJ2-2, with D tentatively TRBD2 (7 bases). The germline V and J ends were trimmed by 6 bases and 3 bases, with 17 bases remaining between them. The CDR3 is made up of 16 amino acids. CDR1 and CDR2 (germline): MGHDK, SYGVNS. The CDR3, as DNA: TGTGCCAGCAGGCCCGAAGGGGGGGCAGACACCGGGGAGCTGTTTTTT. This codes for CASRPEGGADTGELFF. Supplemented by reference TRBV25-1 and TRBJ2-2, the full variable domain reads EADIYQTPRYLVIGTGKKITLECSQTMGHDKMYWYQQDPGMELHLIHYSYGVNSTEKGDLSSESTVSRIRTEHFPLTLESARPSHTSQYLCASRPEGGADTGELFFGEGSRLTVL.

The count of this clone is one. One end of the junction varies from germline; a read error may be responsible. Other DNA sequences within the sample encode an identical CDR3. The chain combines TRBV27 with TRBJ1-6; D call uncertain. The germline V gene has CDR1 MNHEY and CDR2 SMNVEV (reference sequence). There are 18 residues in the CDR3. The CDR3 nucleotides are TGTGCCAGCAGTTTCCCCGCTTCCTCGAGCTCCTATAATTCGCCCCTCCACTTT. It translates to CASSFPASSSSYNSPLHF.

Turning to this clone: The same CDR3 is also encoded by other DNA sequences in this sample. The J gene is TRBJ1-1, the V gene TRBV6-1; 9 bases align to TRBD1. This CDR3 spans 15 amino acids. Germline CDR1 is MNHNS and CDR2 is SASEGT. Germline trimming cut 4 bases from V and 4 bases from J; bases unmatched to any gene: 7. The chain's CDR3 is CASSGRQGGITEAFF. CDR3 sequence (DNA): TGTGCCAGCAGTGGGCGACAGGGGGGGATCACTGAAGCTTTCTTT.

The V and J genes are TRBV5-1 and TRBJ2-7; 9 bases agree with TRBD1. Looked up from germline, CDR1 is SGHRS and CDR2 is YFSETQ. V lost 6 bases to trimming and J lost 6 bases; unmatched junction nucleotides: 10. The CDR3 has 14 residues. The DNA of the CDR3 is TGCGCCAGCACCGGGACAGGGTCTGGTGGCGAGCAGTACGTC. It is translated as CASTGTGSGGEQYV.